Listed here is a single T cell receptor (beta chain). These data originate in a study of shared clonotypes between healthy human individuals. Here immunoSEQ multiplex PCR was the method, and the copy in TCRdb shows in-frame clones only, minus some. In the table there are about 2,200,000 clones, just over 90% of which are singletons. Germline-derived CDR1 and CDR2 are MDHEN and SYDVKM. This CDR3 is 14 amino acids long. V was clipped by 5 bases and J by 5 bases, with 15 bases between them. CD8 cells regarded as naive lacked CD45RO, were positively chosen for CCR7, and omitted terminally differentiated effector memory CD45RA+ cells.

V usage is TRBV28 and J usage is TRBJ1-1; tentative D call: TRBD1 (6 bases). Sequences were obtained from naive CD8+ T cells from PBMCs. The clonotype was recovered from a man aged 18 to 29 in good health. Some clones in this sample may be carry-over from other donors' samples. CDR3 protein: CASSPTGYGTEAFF. In nucleotides, the CDR3 is TGTGCCAGCAGTCCCACAGGGTATGGAACTGAAGCTTTCTTT.